This TCR beta chain was identified in a study of CXCR3-negative and CXCR3-positive naive CD8 T cells (dated by TCRdb to the late 2010s). Concerning the study at large: In total, 130 million to 150 million TRB reads were obtained, which works out to roughly 1.5 +/- 0.3 million reads per library. The diversity and physicochemical repertoire analyses included about a dozen donors pooled from two independent experiments. TRBV-TRBJ cluster analysis included naive subsets from 5 donors and memory cells from 3 donors.

The run used a NextSeq 550. The Human TCR Profiling Kit (MiLaboratory) was used to prepare UMI-labeled 5' RACE TRB cDNA libraries. cDNA synthesis used the entire amount of extracted RNA, and PCR amplification then used the entire amount of cDNA produced. The libraries were made side by side, with each library going through the same number of PCR cycles. Processing in the source paper ran as follows. With a minimum of two reads required per UMI, MIGEC and MiXCR pulled out about 57,000 +/- 9,900 unique UMI-labeled TRB cDNA molecules from each library. Each library averaged roughly 36,000 +/- 9,600 functional in-frame TRB CDR3 nucleotide clonotypes without stop codons. After downsampling to 5000 UMI-labeled TRB molecules per sample, diversity metrics such as normalized Shannon-Wiener and Chao1 were calculated in VDJtools. VDJtools computed clonotype-size-weighted physicochemical properties of the central five CDR3 residues: interaction energy, strength, volume and Kidera factor 4. Reprocessed by TCRdb, the reads give a single entry per CDR3 protein sequence, without DNA. TCRdb, not the authors, supplied the V and J calls. The sample table on file contains approximately 90,000 distinct CDR3 sequences. The biggest ten clones account for 0.53% of the sample.

Findings and caveats that apply to the study as a whole: TRBV-TRBJ usage was similar between naive CXCR3-negative and CXCR3-positive cells from the same donor, while memory cells showed distinct patterns. Compared with CXCR3-negative naive cells, CXCR3-positive naive cells had TRB CDR3s with higher hydrophobicity (lower Kidera factor 4), lower energy, and higher strength and volume indices. Because surface CD5, which is linked to self-reactivity in mice, was comparable between the naive subsets, TCR interaction strength was also inferred from TRB CDR3 physicochemical properties. Both naive subsets had comparably high repertoire diversity, while memory CD8+ T cells had much lower repertoire diversity. Freshly isolated PBMCs were used for most assays because CXCR3 expression went down partially after cryopreservation.

Each CD8+ T cell subset was flow-sorted in triplicate, with under 350,000 cells per subset placed directly into RLT lysis buffer. To exclude memory contaminants, naive CD8+ T cells were stringently defined as CD45RO-CCR7+CD27+CD95-. Peripheral blood mononuclear cells were isolated from buffy coats by standard density gradient centrifugation. Naive CXCR3-negative and CXCR3-positive CD8+ T cells were flow-sorted on a FACSAria III. Total RNA was extracted from sorted cells using an RNeasy Mini Kit. Points on this clonotype: What antigen it recognizes has not been identified.

Reading from cysteine to phenylalanine, the CDR3 counts 20 amino acids. The nucleotide record is missing. The sequence derives from a human donor in good health. Some clones in this sample may be carry-over from other donors' samples. Material: naive CXCR3+ CD8+ T cells from blood. The cell subset or site label, as the study defines it: CD45RO-CCR7+CD27+CD95- naive CD8+ T cells expressing CXCR3 (TNR3+). The sequence joins TRBV12-3 or TRBV12-4 to TRBJ2-1; TCRdb's D call, TRBD2, is unchecked because there is no DNA. For the CDR3, the sequence is CASSPLRLAPLLSSYNEQFF.